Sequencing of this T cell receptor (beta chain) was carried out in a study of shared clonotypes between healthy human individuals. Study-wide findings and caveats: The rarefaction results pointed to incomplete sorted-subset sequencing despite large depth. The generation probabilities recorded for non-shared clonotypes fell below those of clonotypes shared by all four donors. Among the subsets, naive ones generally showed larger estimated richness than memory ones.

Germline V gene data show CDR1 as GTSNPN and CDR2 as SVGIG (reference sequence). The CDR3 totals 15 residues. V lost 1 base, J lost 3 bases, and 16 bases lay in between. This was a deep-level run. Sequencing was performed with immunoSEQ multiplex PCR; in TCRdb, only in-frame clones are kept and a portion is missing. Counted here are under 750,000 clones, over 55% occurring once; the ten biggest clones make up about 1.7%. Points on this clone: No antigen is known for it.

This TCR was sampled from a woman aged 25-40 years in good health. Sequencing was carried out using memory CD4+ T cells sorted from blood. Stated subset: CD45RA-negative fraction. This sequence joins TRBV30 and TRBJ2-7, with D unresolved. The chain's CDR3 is CAWSDLGRINYEQYF. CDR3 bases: TGTGCCTGGAGTGATTTGGGCAGGATAAACTACGAGCAGTACTTC.